The 4 T cell receptor beta chains below come from one sample, sequenced in a study of read filtering for tumor transcriptome and immune sequencing (dated by TCRdb to the early 2020s). Sequencing relied on an Illumina HiSeq 4000. The Immunoverse kit was used to build TCR libraries from around 420 ng RNA, with molecular barcoded adaptors covering alpha/delta and beta/gamma chains. TCRdb trimmed the raw reads at Q25, called clones with MiXCR and kept productive beta chains. Here each entry gathers all rows of one CDR3 protein and keeps the most common genes and DNA. Across this sample there are over 90,000 distinct CDR3 sequences, with 20% to 25% seen only once. Roughly an eighth of the sample goes to the ten largest clones. Sequencing was performed on a population of CD138-negative cells sorted from bone marrow. The sample's cell subset or site label, in plain terms: bone marrow mononuclear cells depleted of CD138+ plasma/myeloma cells by negative magnetic selection. The receptors derive from a donor at least 40 years old with multiple myeloma.

This clonotype turned up a few times. A clone one base away is much larger, so this may be a read error. V and J are TRBV20-1 and TRBJ2-1; weak D call: TRBD2 (6 bases). Trimming cost V 4 bases and J 10 bases, with 23 bases left between them. CDR1 is DFQATT and CDR2 is SNEGSKA in the germline V gene (reference sequence). This CDR3 spans 15 amino acids. In DNA form, the CDR3 reads TGCAGTGCTATCCGGAGGGCTAGCCTTCAACGGGAGCAGTTCTTC. It specifies CSAIRRASLQREQFF.

With regard to this clonotype: This probably arose from a read error, given a far larger clone one base away. The rearrangement uses TRBV10-3 and TRBJ2-1, with D possibly being TRBD2 (7 bases). CDR1 is ENHRY, CDR2 SYGVKD, per germline. Deletions cut 5 bases from V and 9 bases from J, with 20 bases between. CDR3 length: 15 amino acids. The DNA of the CDR3 is TGTGCCATCAGTTACGGAAGGGGGGGTATAACTGAGCAGTTCTTC. It codes for CAISYGRGGITEQFF.

There are a few counts of this clonotype. The chain recombines TRBV6-2 or TRBV6-3 with TRBJ2-7; 12 bases are a match to TRBD2. CDR3 size: 14 residues. The germline V gene has CDR1 MNHEY and CDR2 SVGEGT. The J segment lost 6 bases and the V segment lost 4 bases, leaving 4 bases of the junction unmatched. The CDR3 sequence is CASSWTSGAAEQYF. The CDR3 DNA is TGTGCCAGCAGTTGGACTAGCGGGGCGGCCGAGCAGTACTTC.

This clonotype was recorded many times. V gene TRBV6-1 combines with J gene TRBJ1-1; possibly TRBD1 for D (5 bases). The germline V gene encodes CDR1 MNHNS and CDR2 SASEGT. The ends were cut back, 8 bases at V and 3 bases at J, with 19 bases in the middle. The CDR3 runs 15 residues. The DNA for the CDR3 is TGTGCCAGCTATCCCCATACGGGGCGGGACACTGAAGCTTTCTTT. It is translated as CASYPHTGRDTEAFF.